The 25 T cell receptor beta chains in this list originate from one sample, sequenced in a study of blood T cell repertoires in COVID-19. Clones were read by immunoSEQ multiplex PCR, and TCRdb kept only the in-frame ones, dropping some. The table records around 620,000 clones, about 90% of them present only once. The sample comprised peripheral blood. These receptors were collected from a woman between 18 and 29 years old with acute or convalescent COVID-19.

This chain connects TRBV6-5 to TRBJ1-2; 8 nucleotides match TRBD1. The CDR3 totals 13 residues. The V gene end was trimmed by 5 bases and the J gene end by 8 bases; junction bases not matched to a gene: 7. Germline V lookup: CDR1 MNHEY, CDR2 SVGAGI. This chain's CDR3 is CASSTRTGSGYTF. The CDR3 nucleotides are TGTGCCAGCAGTACCCGGACAGGGTCCGGCTACACCTTC.

This chain connects TRBV19 to TRBJ2-4; D may be TRBD2 (5 bases). The germline V gene has CDR1 LNHDA and CDR2 SQIVND (reference sequence). The CDR3 contains 12 residues. With 11 bases removed from V and 0 bases from J, the gap between germline ends came to 8 bases. In nucleotides, the CDR3 is TGTGCCTCGGGGATAGCCAAAAACATTCAGTACTTC. Amino acids: CASGIAKNIQYF.

The chain joins TRBV6-2 or TRBV6-3 to TRBJ1-6; D remains unclear. The length of the CDR3 is 16 residues. The ends were cut back, 0 bases at V and 6 bases at J, with 12 bases in the middle. CDR1 is MNHEY, CDR2 SVGEGT, per germline. CDR3 DNA sequence: TGTGCCAGCAGTTACTCGTCATCTGCGGGTAATTCACCCCTCCACTTT. It translates to CASSYSSSAGNSPLHF.

The chain employs TRBV30 and TRBJ1-5, with D hard to call. Germline lookup yields CDR1 GTSNPN and CDR2 SVGIG (reference sequence). Trimming shortened V by 3 bases and J by 0 bases, and 6 bases separated the two germline ends. The CDR3 runs 13 residues. The CDR3 reads CAWSPSSNQPQHF. For the CDR3, the DNA is TGTGCCTGGAGCCCGAGTAGCAATCAGCCCCAGCATTTT.

This chain links TRBV25-1 with TRBJ1-1; the D gene is possibly TRBD1 (6 bases). V lost 9 bases and J 4 bases, leaving 12 bases between the germline ends. Germline assignment: CDR1 MGHDK and CDR2 SYGVNS. The CDR3 contains 12 residues. The CDR3 DNA reads as TGTGCCAGTCAAAACAGGGCCACTGAAGCTTTCTTT. As protein: CASQNRATEAFF.

The rearrangement uses TRBV7-9 and TRBJ1-1, with D hard to call. The V gene's germline CDR1 is SEHNR and CDR2 FQNEAQ (reference sequence). This CDR3 has 13 amino acids. V dropped 1 base and J dropped 5 bases, with 8 bases sitting between them. In DNA form, the CDR3 reads TGTGCCAGCAGCTTAGACGAGAGGACTGAAGCTTTCTTT. Residues: CASSLDERTEAFF.

The chain carries TRBV5-4 and TRBJ1-2; D might be TRBD1 (5 bases). The length of the CDR3 is 13 residues. The germline V gene has CDR1 SGHNT and CDR2 YYREEE (reference sequence). V was shortened by 4 bases and J by 2 bases, with 9 bases between the two germline ends. CDR3 sequence (DNA): TGTGCCAGCAGCGCCGGGGGGAACTATGGCTACACCTTC. It translates to CASSAGGNYGYTF.

The CDR3 sequence: CASSAGTNSPLHF. CDR3 sequence (DNA): TGTGCCAGCAGCGCCGGGACAAATTCACCCCTCCACTTT. The rearrangement joins TRBV9 to TRBJ1-6; TRBD1 is a possible D gene (6 bases). V lost 3 bases to trimming and J lost 7 bases, with 8 bases between them. The CDR3 runs to 13 residues. Germline V gene sequence: CDR1 SGDLS, CDR2 YYNGEE.

This chain uses TRBV30 with TRBJ1-2, with 7 nucleotides matching TRBD1. Germline lookup yields CDR1 GTSNPN and CDR2 SVGIG (reference sequence). The CDR3 is 11 residues long. V shed 6 bases, J shed 4 bases, and the junction held 2 bases outside the gene matches. This CDR3 reads CACGTVYGYTF. The CDR3 DNA follows: TGTGCCTGTGGGACAGTCTATGGCTACACCTTC. Looking up the rest from reference TRBV30 and TRBJ1-2 gives the full variable domain: SQTIHQWPATLVQPVGSPLSLECTVEGTSNPNLYWYRQAAGRGLQLLFYSVGIGQISSEVPQNLSASRPQDRQFILSSKKLLLSDSGFYLCACGTVYGYTFGSGTRLTVV.

The V gene is TRBV7-9, the J gene TRBJ2-2, with 9 positions matching TRBD1. The germline gives CDR1 SEHNR, CDR2 FQNEAQ (reference sequence). The V and J ends lost 2 bases and 4 bases, in that order; junction bases with no gene match: 11. This CDR3 spans 18 amino acids. The CDR3 sequence: CASSLLTGGDKVTGELFF. The CDR3 DNA reads TGTGCCAGCAGCTTATTGACAGGGGGAGATAAGGTCACCGGGGAGCTGTTTTTT.

This chain connects TRBV6-2 or TRBV6-3 to TRBJ2-1; TRBD1 matches 8 bases. Losses at the gene ends were 4 bases for V and 0 bases for J; bases not matched to a gene: 5. Germline V gene lookup returns CDR1 MNHEY and CDR2 SVGEGT. CDR3 length equals 16 residues. DNA for the CDR3: TGTGCCAGCAGTTCCCGACAGGGGAGCTCCTACAATGAGCAGTTCTTC. It yields the protein CASSSRQGSSYNEQFF.

As to this clone: Other DNA sequences in this specimen translate into the identical CDR3. This chain links TRBV19 with TRBJ1-2, with D perhaps matching TRBD1 (5 bases). V lost 4 bases to trimming and J lost 5 bases, with 5 bases between them. There are 11 residues in the CDR3. Germline loops: CDR1 LNHDA, CDR2 SQIVND (reference sequence). CDR3 protein: CASSTGYGYTF. The CDR3 bases are TGTGCCAGTAGTACAGGGTATGGCTACACCTTC. Supplemented by reference TRBV19 and TRBJ1-2, the full variable domain reads DGGITQSPKYLFRKEGQNVTLSCEQNLNHDAMYWYRQDPGQGLRLIYYSQIVNDFQKGDIAEGYSVSREKKESFPLTVTSAQKNPTAFYLCASSTGYGYTFGSGTRLTVV.

The V and J genes are TRBV12-3 or TRBV12-4 and TRBJ2-7; D is uncertain. Trimming shortened V by 3 bases and J by 5 bases, and 5 bases separated the two germline ends. CDR3 length equals 11 residues. Written as DNA, the CDR3 is TGTGCCAGCAGTTTTCGGGACGAGCAGTACTTC. Protein sequence: CASSFRDEQYF.

The chain employs TRBV11-2 and TRBJ1-3; no firm D call. V lost 3 bases and J lost 0, with 9 bases in between. The CDR3 consists of 15 residues. The germline gives CDR1 SGHAT, CDR2 FQNNGV. The CDR3 DNA follows: TGTGCCAGCAGCTTCTTTCGGGACTCTGGAAACACCATATATTTT. This gives the protein CASSFFRDSGNTIYF.

As regards this clone: This same CDR3 is encoded by further DNA sequences in the sample. The CDR3 DNA reads as TGCGCCAGCAGCTTGGGCAGGAGCACAGATACGCAGTATTTT. Protein product: CASSLGRSTDTQYF. The rearrangement joins TRBV5-1 to TRBJ2-3; D not resolved. CDR1 and CDR2 (germline): SGHRS, YFSETQ. This CDR3 is 14 amino acids long. The V gene lost 0 bases and the J gene lost 0 bases, with 5 bases spanning the gap.

V gene TRBV5-5 combines with J gene TRBJ1-2, with 11 bases that match TRBD1. Per germline, CDR1 SGHKS and CDR2 YYEKEE (reference sequence). The CDR3 consists of 15 residues. V dropped 2 bases and J dropped 7; count of bases not matched to a gene: 7. The CDR3 loop reads CASSFPGQGVGGYTF. Written as DNA, the CDR3 is TGTGCCAGCAGCTTCCCGGGACAGGGGGTAGGTGGCTACACCTTC.

The CDR3 bases are TGTGCCAGCACCTTCGGGATAGCCTATGGCTACACCTTC. It codes for CASTFGIAYGYTF. This chain connects TRBV6-5 to TRBJ1-2; D uncertain. The V gene's germline CDR1 is MNHEY and CDR2 SVGAGI. The CDR3 extends over 13 amino acids. Trimming removed 7 bases at V and 4 bases at J, with 13 bases between.

The chain combines TRBV4-3 with TRBJ1-2, with TRBD1 matching 7 bases. There are 15 residues in the CDR3. Germline CDR1 and CDR2: LGHNA and YSLEER. The trim removed 4 bases at V and 5 bases at J, leaving 10 bases unmatched. The CDR3 DNA reads TGCGCCAGCAGCCTAGCCAGGGGGGCTTATTATGGCTACACCTTC. Translating gives CASSLARGAYYGYTF.

The V and J genes are TRBV30 and TRBJ1-6, with 8 bases that match TRBD1. Unmatched junction bases numbered 15, after V lost 2 bases and J lost 9 bases. Germline V gene data show CDR1 as GTSNPN and CDR2 as SVGIG (reference sequence). The CDR3 has 17 amino acids. This CDR3 is CAWSTPPTTGEGSPLHF. The CDR3 DNA sequence: TGTGCCTGGAGTACTCCCCCCACGACAGGGGAAGGTTCACCCCTCCACTTT.

This chain links TRBV7-8 with TRBJ2-2, with D possibly TRBD1 on 5 matching bases. V was clipped by 5 bases and J by 7 bases, with 14 bases between them. This CDR3 spans 14 amino acids. Germline V gives CDR1 SGHVS, CDR2 FQNEAQ. Here the CDR3 reads CASSPQGKVGELFF. The CDR3 region has the DNA TGTGCCAGCAGCCCCCAGGGAAAGGTCGGGGAGCTGTTTTTT.

The chain joins TRBV19 to TRBJ1-2, with 8 bases that match TRBD1. The junction had 4 bases not matched to a gene; V was cut back by 4 bases and J by 3 bases. Germline V gene lookup returns CDR1 LNHDA and CDR2 SQIVND (reference sequence). This CDR3 has 14 residues. The CDR3 is CASSSQTGDYGYTF. Written as DNA, the CDR3 is TGTGCCAGTAGTAGCCAGACAGGGGACTATGGCTACACCTTC. Complete variable domain (other parts from reference TRBV19 and TRBJ1-2): DGGITQSPKYLFRKEGQNVTLSCEQNLNHDAMYWYRQDPGQGLRLIYYSQIVNDFQKGDIAEGYSVSREKKESFPLTVTSAQKNPTAFYLCASSSQTGDYGYTFGSGTRLTVV.

The table lists this clone with a few counts. The genes are TRBV6-6 and TRBJ2-7, with D perhaps matching TRBD2 (6 bases). Germline values: CDR1 MNHNY, CDR2 SVGAGI (reference sequence). The CDR3 has 15 residues. V shed 0 bases and J shed 1 base, with 10 bases lying between them. CDR3 DNA: TGTGCCAGCAGTTACTCGGCGACTAGGTCCTACGAGCAGTACTTC. This gives the protein CASSYSATRSYEQYF.

The chain couples TRBV5-6 to TRBJ2-3, with 7 bases matching TRBD2. The V segment lost 4 bases and the J segment 6 bases; nucleotides outside the gene matches: 11. The CDR3 sequence is 15 residues long. Germline V CDR1 and CDR2: SGHDT, YYEEEE. The CDR3 loop reads CASSLSRTSLDTQYF. In nucleotides, the CDR3 is TGTGCCAGCAGCCTCTCCCGGACTAGTTTGGATACGCAGTATTTT.

J is TRBJ2-7 and V is TRBV5-5; D is possibly TRBD2 (5 bases). The CDR3 spans 15 residues. Trimming removed 4 bases at V and 0 bases at J, with 14 bases between. The germline CDR1 and CDR2 sequences are SGHKS and YYEKEE (reference sequence). The DNA of the CDR3 is TGTGCCAGCAGCCGGGGTCGATTTTACTCCTACGAGCAGTACTTC. Amino acid sequence: CASSRGRFYSYEQYF.

The chain links TRBV3-1 (or the pseudogene TRBV3-2) to TRBJ2-7, with D perhaps matching TRBD1 (5 bases). Germline-derived CDR1 and CDR2 are LGHDT and YNNKEL (reference sequence). CDR3 length: 14 amino acids. The V end lost 4 bases, the J end lost 4 bases, and 14 bases lay between the germline ends. The CDR3 loop reads CASSLSQGEYEQYF. CDR3 coding DNA: TGTGCCAGCAGCCTGAGTCAGGGCGAATACGAGCAGTACTTC.